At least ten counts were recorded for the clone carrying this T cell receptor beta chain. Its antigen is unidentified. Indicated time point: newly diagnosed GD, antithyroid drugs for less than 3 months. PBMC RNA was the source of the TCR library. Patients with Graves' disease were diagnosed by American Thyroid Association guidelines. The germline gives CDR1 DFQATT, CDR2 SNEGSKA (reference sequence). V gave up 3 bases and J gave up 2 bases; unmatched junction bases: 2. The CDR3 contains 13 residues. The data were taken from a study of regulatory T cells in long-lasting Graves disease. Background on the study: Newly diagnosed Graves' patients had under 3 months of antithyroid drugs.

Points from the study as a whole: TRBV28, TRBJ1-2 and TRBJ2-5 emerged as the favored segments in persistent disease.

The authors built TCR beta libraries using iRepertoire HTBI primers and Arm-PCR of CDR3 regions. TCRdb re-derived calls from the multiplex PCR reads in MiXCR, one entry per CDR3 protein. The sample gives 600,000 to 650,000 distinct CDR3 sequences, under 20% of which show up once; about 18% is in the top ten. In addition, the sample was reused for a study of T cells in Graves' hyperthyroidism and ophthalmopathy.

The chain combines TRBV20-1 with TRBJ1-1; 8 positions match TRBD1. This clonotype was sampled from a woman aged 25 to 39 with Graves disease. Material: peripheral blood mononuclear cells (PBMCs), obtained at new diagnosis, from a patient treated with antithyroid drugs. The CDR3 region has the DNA TGCAGTGCTAGGGGGACAGGTAACACTGAAGCTTTCTTT. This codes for CSARGTGNTEAFF.